The 21 T cell receptor beta chains in this list originate from one sample, sequenced in a study of cytomegalovirus exposure and HLA in healthy donors. 13 Jbeta primers and 60 Vbeta primers were used for the PCR. Clones were read by immunoSEQ multiplex PCR, and TCRdb kept only the in-frame ones, dropping some. This table holds tens of thousands of clones, roughly 80% found once. Sample: PBMCs. The receptors shown here come from a woman between 40 and 55 years old in good health and CMV-seropositive.

The J gene is TRBJ2-7, the V gene TRBV27; 7 bases are shared with TRBD1. The V gene's germline CDR1 is MNHEY and CDR2 SMNVEV (reference sequence). Germline trimming cut 8 bases from V and 4 bases from J; bases unmatched to any gene: 8. This CDR3 region has 13 residues. The CDR3 is CASGKQGRYEQYF. The CDR3 DNA sequence: TGTGCCAGCGGCAAACAGGGGCGGTACGAGCAGTACTTC.

The V and J genes are TRBV6-1 and TRBJ1-4, with a possible D match to TRBD1 (5 bases). Germline values: CDR1 MNHNS, CDR2 SASEGT. This CDR3 comprises 14 residues. Trimming removed 8 bases at V and 0 bases at J, with 10 bases between. This CDR3 reads CASGTPATNEKLFF. The CDR3 coding sequence is TGTGCCAGCGGGACTCCTGCAACTAATGAAAAACTGTTTTTT.

The V gene is TRBV4-3, the J gene TRBJ2-7; weak D call: TRBD2 (6 bases). Germline CDR1 LGHNA, CDR2 YSLEER. V gave up 4 bases and J gave up 3 bases, with 22 bases separating them. There are 17 residues in the CDR3. The DNA for the CDR3 is TGCGCCAGCAGCCTACGGGCAGGTGGGGGGTTCGTCTACGAGCAGTACTTC. Residues: CASSLRAGGGFVYEQYF.

The genes are TRBV2 and TRBJ1-2; TRBD1 is a possible D gene (5 bases). The CDR3 covers 11 residues. The V gene's germline CDR1 is SNHLY and CDR2 FYNNEI. The germline V and J ends were trimmed by 9 bases and 8 bases, with 13 bases remaining between them. CDR3 in amino acids: CASSREVGYTF. In nucleotides, the CDR3 is TGTGCCAGTAGCAGGGAGGTAGGCTACACCTTC.

Only a few counts were recorded for this clone. The junction differs from germline at one of its ends, possibly a read error. The gene calls are TRBV4-3 and TRBJ2-3; D is uncertain. Looked up from germline, CDR1 is LGHNA and CDR2 is YSLEER. The CDR3 is 15 amino acids. The CDR3 region is CSSSQLFYSTDTQYF. The DNA for the CDR3 is TGCTCCAGCAGCCAACTCTTCTATAGCACAGATACGCAGTATTTT.

The chain links TRBV19 to TRBJ1-4; a possible D gene is TRBD1 (5 bases). Germline V gene data show CDR1 as LNHDA and CDR2 as SQIVND (reference sequence). V was shortened by 3 bases and J by 9 bases, with 11 bases between the two germline ends. The CDR3 length is 13 residues. CDR3 coding DNA: TGTGCCAGTAGTATTGGGGGAGGAAAAAAACTGTTTTTT. Translated: CASSIGGGKKLFF.

A note on this clone: Germline and junction disagree at one end, which may indicate a read error. The chain recombines TRBV7-9 with TRBJ1-3; D call uncertain. The CDR3 is 17 amino acids. Germline CDR1 reads SEHNR; CDR2 reads FQNEAQ (reference sequence). CDR3 sequence: CSSSLPAPGSSGNTIYF. The CDR3 DNA reads TGTTCCAGCAGCTTACCGGCCCCTGGGAGCTCTGGAAACACCATATATTTT.

This clone occurred a few times. V is TRBV7-6 and J is TRBJ1-3, with 7 bases identical to TRBD1. The CDR3 runs 13 residues. Germline V gene data show CDR1 as SGHVS and CDR2 as FNYEAQ. The V and J ends lost 5 bases and 8 bases, in that order; junction bases with no gene match: 6. The chain's CDR3 is CASSQTGRDTIYF. The CDR3 bases are TGTGCCAGCAGCCAGACAGGGCGGGACACCATATATTTT.

The rearrangement uses TRBV25-1 and TRBJ1-2, with D perhaps TRBD1 (6 bases). V gave up 5 bases and J gave up 8 bases, with 12 bases separating them. The CDR3 loop spans 12 amino acids. Germline CDR1 reads MGHDK; CDR2 reads SYGVNS. CDR3 sequence: CASSWSGDGYTF. The CDR3 coding sequence is TGTGCCAGCAGTTGGTCAGGGGACGGCTACACCTTC.

V gene TRBV5-1 combines with J gene TRBJ1-5; 7 bases are a match to TRBD1. The length of the CDR3 is 16 residues. Trimming cost V 7 bases and J 0 bases; bases outside gene matches: 10. Germline values: CDR1 SGHRS, CDR2 YFSETQ. Here the CDR3 reads CASSRTGPYSNQPQHF. CDR3 nucleotides: TGCGCCAGCTCCCGGACAGGTCCTTATAGCAATCAGCCCCAGCATTTT.

This rearrangement joins TRBV28 to TRBJ1-1; D is possibly TRBD1 (6 bases). Trimming took off 2 bases at V and 0 bases at J, with 7 bases between the two ends. CDR3 length equals 14 residues. Germline values: CDR1 MDHEN, CDR2 SYDVKM. CDR3 sequence (DNA): TGTGCCAGCAGTTTAGGGGGCCTGAACACTGAAGCTTTCTTT. Translation gives CASSLGGLNTEAFF.

The genes are TRBV27 and TRBJ2-7; 8 bases map to TRBD1. Per the germline V gene, CDR1 is MNHEY and CDR2 is SMNVEV (reference sequence). There are 13 residues in the CDR3. V lost 6 bases and J lost 6; bases outside the gene matches: 7. The CDR3 DNA sequence: TGTGCCAGCAGCTATAACGACAGGGGCGAGCAGTACTTC. Translation gives CASSYNDRGEQYF.

V gene TRBV4-1 combines with J gene TRBJ2-2; TRBD2 agrees at 8 bases. Germline CDR1 MGHRA, CDR2 YSYEKL. V dropped 2 bases and J dropped 7; count of bases not matched to a gene: 15. This CDR3 contains 18 residues. CDR3 DNA sequence: TGCGCCAGCAGCCAATCACCGGGAGCGGGGGTCCGGAACGGGGAGCTGTTTTTT. Its protein product is CASSQSPGAGVRNGELFF.

The chain has TRBV19 and TRBJ2-3, with 11 bases lining up with TRBD1. This CDR3 comprises 15 residues. The germline gives CDR1 LNHDA, CDR2 SQIVND (reference sequence). The V segment lost 3 bases and the J segment 5 bases; nucleotides outside the gene matches: 4. DNA of the CDR3: TGTGCCAGTAGTATTAGGGGACAGGGGGTAGATACGCAGTATTTT. Protein sequence: CASSIRGQGVDTQYF.

This chain connects TRBV6-6 to TRBJ1-3, with 10 positions matching TRBD1. V shed 5 bases and J 8 bases; nucleotides not matched to a gene: 6. This CDR3 is built from 14 residues. Per germline, CDR1 MNHNY and CDR2 SVGAGI (reference sequence). DNA for the CDR3: TGTGCCAGCAGTCAGCCGGGGACAGGGGACACCATATATTTT. Translation: CASSQPGTGDTIYF.

The chain combines TRBV4-1 with TRBJ1-2; D uncertain. The CDR3 runs 16 residues. Germline CDR1 MGHRA, CDR2 YSYEKL. V dropped 4 bases and J dropped 8 bases, with 23 bases sitting between them. CDR3 nucleotides: TGCGCCAGCAGCCTCTCATCTACCTCCCGAGGGAACGGCTACACCTTC. It encodes CASSLSSTSRGNGYTF.

The gene calls are TRBV25-1 and TRBJ2-2; 7 bases match TRBD1. Germline CDR1 and CDR2: MGHDK and SYGVNS. This CDR3 region has 16 residues. V was pared by 4 bases and J by 0 bases, with 5 bases of the junction left unmatched. The CDR3 coding sequence is TGTGCCAGCAGTGCTCACAGGGGATCGAACACCGGGGAGCTGTTTTTT. Translated: CASSAHRGSNTGELFF.

This clone has just a few counts. The chain couples TRBV19 to TRBJ1-5; 7 bases match TRBD1. Unmatched junction bases numbered 2, after V lost 5 bases and J lost 4 bases. The germline V gene has CDR1 LNHDA and CDR2 SQIVND (reference sequence). The CDR3 covers 13 residues. The chain's CDR3 is CASSWDRNQPQHF. The CDR3 region has the DNA TGTGCCAGTAGTTGGGACAGAAATCAGCCCCAGCATTTT.

The chain recombines TRBV4-1 with TRBJ2-4; TRBD2 agrees at 7 bases. Germline assignment: CDR1 MGHRA and CDR2 YSYEKL. J was trimmed by 8 bases and V by 0 bases; bases with no gene match: 4. CDR3 length: 14 amino acids. The CDR3 nucleotides are TGCGCCAGCAGCCAAGAAGAAGGGAGGGACATTCAGTACTTC. Translating it yields CASSQEEGRDIQYF.

The rearrangement joins TRBV5-1 to TRBJ1-1, with 7 bases that match TRBD1. The CDR3 is 17 residues long. After removal of 8 bases from V and 4 bases from J, the junction contained 20 bases not matched to a gene. In germline, CDR1 is SGHRS, CDR2 YFSETQ. The CDR3 DNA reads TGCGCCAGTAACCCCTCCATCAAGGGGGCAGGGAGCACTGAAGCTTTCTTT. Translating gives CASNPSIKGAGSTEAFF.

A note on this clone: This may be a read error: a much more frequent sequence differs by one nucleotide. The chain employs TRBV5-8 and TRBJ1-1; 8 positions agree with TRBD1. Germline V gene lookup returns CDR1 SGHTS and CDR2 YDEGEE. The CDR3 spans 15 residues. CDR3 in amino acids: CASNLQGALNTEAFF. In nucleotides, the CDR3 is TGTGCCAGCAACTTGCAGGGGGCGTTGAACACTGAAGCTTTCTTT.